The clone carrying this TCR beta chain was picked up one time. Germline CDR1 and CDR2: MNHGY and SAAAGT. The J segment lost 1 base and the V segment lost 6 bases, leaving 12 bases of the junction unmatched. The CDR3 runs 17 residues. This record belongs to a study of preoperative IRX-2 immunotherapy in early breast cancer. The treatment is: preoperative locoregional IRX-2 cytokine immunotherapy. Preoperative locoregional IRX-2 cytokine immunotherapy was tested in the phase Ib source study. Assay: immunoSEQ multiplex PCR; the TCRdb copy retains only in-frame clones and omits some. The data contain around 28,000 clones, roughly 80% of them seen just once; the ten biggest clones take up less than 2.5%.

The V and J genes are TRBV6-8 and TRBJ1-1; TRBD1 aligns across 9 bases. The sample consisted of lymph node tissue, taken before IRX-2 immunotherapy. The receptor was derived from a human donor with breast cancer. In nucleotides, the CDR3 is TGTGCCAGCAGGGGACAGGGAGGCGTGTGGACGAACACTGAAGCTTTCTTT. It specifies CASRGQGGVWTNTEAFF.